The 20 T cell receptor beta chains presented below share a single source sample, sequenced in a study of chemoradiotherapy in HPV16-positive cancers. Repertoires were generated with immunoSEQ multiplex PCR, while TCRdb's copy carries only in-frame clones and drops some. Here the sample spans about 6,900 clones, 75% to 90% being singletons. Material: tumor tissue, obtained from a patient who underwent chemoradiotherapy. Receptors originate from a human donor with HPV-associated anogenital cancer.

CDR3 amino acids: CAWSWGGDGTQYF. Written as DNA, the CDR3 is TGTGCCTGGAGCTGGGGAGGGGACGGTACGCAGTATTTT. J is TRBJ2-3 and V is TRBV30; TRBD2 matches 7 bases. Germline V gene lookup returns CDR1 GTSNPN and CDR2 SVGIG (reference sequence). J lost 8 bases, V lost 3 bases, and 8 bases had no gene match. The CDR3 loop spans 13 amino acids. Based on the CDR3 plus reference TRBV30 and TRBJ2-3, the full variable domain is SQTIHQWPATLVQPVGSPLSLECTVEGTSNPNLYWYRQAAGRGLQLLFYSVGIGQISSEVPQNLSASRPQDRQFILSSKKLLLSDSGFYLCAWSWGGDGTQYFGPGTRLTVL.

V is TRBV6-5 and J is TRBJ1-1; 7 nucleotides line up with TRBD1. Germline V gives CDR1 MNHEY, CDR2 SVGAGI. The V segment lost 0 bases and the J segment 5 bases; nucleotides outside the gene matches: 6. The CDR3 sequence is 15 residues long. CDR3 residues: CASSYSTGLRTEAFF. The CDR3 bases are TGTGCCAGCAGTTACTCGACAGGGTTACGGACTGAAGCTTTCTTT.

The chain joins TRBV7-9 to TRBJ1-2; D might be TRBD1 (5 bases). Germline V gene lookup returns CDR1 SEHNR and CDR2 FQNEAQ (reference sequence). The CDR3 is 12 residues long. V gave up 5 bases and J gave up 6 bases, with 10 bases separating them. The CDR3 region is CASSAGRDGYTF. The DNA for the CDR3 is TGTGCCAGCAGCGCGGGGCGGGATGGCTACACCTTC. Together with reference TRBV7-9 and TRBJ1-2, the CDR3 gives the full variable domain: DTGVSQNPRHKITKRGQNVTFRCDPISEHNRLYWYRQTLGQGPEFLTYFQNEAQLEKSRLLSDRFSAERPKGSFSTLEIQRTEQGDSAMYLCASSAGRDGYTFGSGTRLTVV.

As DNA, the CDR3 is TGTGCCAGCAGCTTTCGGGACGGAAATACATTGGGCACTGAAGCTTTCTTT. It specifies CASSFRDGNTLGTEAFF. This chain joins TRBV5-6 and TRBJ1-1, with D possibly TRBD1 on 5 matching bases. Deletions cut 2 bases from V and 4 bases from J, with 21 bases between. The CDR3 covers 17 residues. Germline V CDR1 and CDR2: SGHDT, YYEEEE.

The chain couples TRBV27 to TRBJ1-1; 7 nucleotides align to TRBD1. The germline V gene has CDR1 MNHEY and CDR2 SMNVEV (reference sequence). The CDR3 runs 16 residues. V lost 5 bases to trimming and J lost 1 base; unmatched junction nucleotides: 10. CDR3: CASSPRQGIRNTEAFF. In DNA form, the CDR3 reads TGTGCCAGCAGTCCACGACAGGGAATAAGGAACACTGAAGCTTTCTTT.

The V gene is TRBV29-1, the J gene TRBJ2-1; the match to TRBD2 covers 8 bases. The J segment lost 6 bases and the V segment lost 1 base, leaving 17 bases of the junction unmatched. The CDR3 loop spans 18 amino acids. The V gene's germline CDR1 is SQVTM and CDR2 ANQGSEA. The CDR3 is CSVEAAKGREALSNEQFF. DNA for the CDR3: TGCAGCGTTGAAGCCGCGAAGGGGCGGGAGGCCCTATCCAATGAGCAGTTCTTC.

The chain joins TRBV9 to TRBJ2-2; D possibly corresponds to TRBD2 (5 bases). Trimming left V 0 bases short and J 4 bases short, with 10 bases between. Germline CDR1 is SGDLS and CDR2 is YYNGEE. The length of the CDR3 is 15 residues. This CDR3 reads CASSVGGVGTGELFF. As DNA, the CDR3 is TGTGCCAGCAGCGTAGGGGGAGTCGGCACCGGGGAGCTGTTTTTT.

The J gene is TRBJ2-5, the V gene TRBV2; the D is unclear. V lost 7 bases and J 3 bases, leaving 18 bases between the germline ends. CDR3 length equals 15 residues. Germline V lookup: CDR1 SNHLY, CDR2 FYNNEI. The CDR3 coding sequence is TGTGCCAGCATGGAGCAGTCTACCACGAAAGAGACCCAGTACTTC. It is translated as CASMEQSTTKETQYF.

V and J are TRBV7-3 and TRBJ2-2; D remains ambiguous. The CDR3 loop spans 13 amino acids. V lost 3 bases and J lost 5, with 7 bases in between. Per the germline V gene, CDR1 is SGHTA and CDR2 is FQGTGA. The CDR3 DNA is TGTGCCAGCAGCTTTCTAGAGACCGGGGAGCTGTTTTTT. As protein: CASSFLETGELFF.

The chain couples TRBV7-9 to TRBJ2-5, with a possible D match to TRBD2 (6 bases). Germline V lookup: CDR1 SEHNR, CDR2 FQNEAQ (reference sequence). There are 14 residues in the CDR3. Trimming stripped 5 bases from V and 0 bases from J, with 10 bases between. The CDR3 spells CASSPGLYQETQYF. Here the CDR3 DNA reads TGTGCCAGCAGCCCAGGACTATACCAAGAGACCCAGTACTTC.

The gene calls are TRBV9 and TRBJ2-5; D gene uncertain. Germline loops: CDR1 SGDLS, CDR2 YYNGEE. The CDR3 runs 16 residues. The V gene lost 0 bases and the J gene lost 4 bases, with 16 bases spanning the gap. The CDR3 loop is CASSVGASTWGETQYF. DNA of the CDR3: TGTGCCAGCAGCGTAGGGGCTAGTACCTGGGGAGAGACCCAGTACTTC.

This sequence joins TRBV6-1 and TRBJ2-1; D remains ambiguous. This CDR3 contains 15 residues. Germline CDR1 MNHNS, CDR2 SASEGT. V was clipped by 6 bases and J by 5 bases, with 17 bases between them. CDR3 loop: CASRQWPRQNNEQFF. The CDR3 nucleotides read TGTGCCAGCAGGCAGTGGCCTAGACAAAACAATGAGCAGTTCTTC.

V usage is TRBV9 and J usage is TRBJ2-7; 7 positions match TRBD1. Trimming cost V 0 bases and J 6 bases; bases outside gene matches: 6. The CDR3 has 14 amino acids. The V gene's germline CDR1 is SGDLS and CDR2 YYNGEE. The CDR3 reads CASSVDGRGPEQYF. CDR3 DNA sequence: TGTGCCAGCAGCGTAGATGGAAGGGGGCCCGAGCAGTACTTC.

J is TRBJ1-4 and V is TRBV29-1; D ambiguous. Trimming took 8 bases from V and 0 from J, leaving 10 bases between them. Looked up from germline, CDR1 is SQVTM and CDR2 is ANQGSEA. The CDR3 is made up of 13 amino acids. As DNA, the CDR3 is TGCAGCTCCTACCTTGCAACTAATGAAAAACTGTTTTTT. Amino acids: CSSYLATNEKLFF.

The chain couples TRBV27 to TRBJ2-3, with D possibly matching TRBD2 (5 bases). Trimming took off 5 bases at V and 4 bases at J, with 16 bases between the two ends. The germline V gene encodes CDR1 MNHEY and CDR2 SMNVEV (reference sequence). This CDR3 is 15 amino acids long. The CDR3 nucleotides are TGTGCCAGCAGTGTGAGGGCCGGTCAGGCAGATACGCAGTATTTT. Protein sequence: CASSVRAGQADTQYF.

The J gene is TRBJ1-1, the V gene TRBV2; D perhaps matches TRBD1 (5 bases). The CDR3 spans 14 residues. CDR1 and CDR2 from the germline V gene are SNHLY and FYNNEI. The V gene lost 6 bases and the J gene lost 0 bases, with 11 bases spanning the gap. The CDR3 sequence: CASRLDSLNTEAFF. The CDR3 DNA is TGTGCCAGCAGACTCGACAGTCTGAACACTGAAGCTTTCTTT.

The chain combines TRBV15 with TRBJ2-3; D not certain. From germline, CDR1 is LNHNV and CDR2 YYDKDF (reference sequence). This CDR3 is built from 14 residues. V lost 0 bases and J lost 5, with 9 bases in between. Here the CDR3 DNA reads TGTGCCACCAGCAGAGATAGGCCAGGAGATACGCAGTATTTT. Translation: CATSRDRPGDTQYF.

The CDR3 is CASSLDGTGAVGYTF. CDR3 DNA: TGCGCCAGCAGCTTGGACGGTACAGGGGCGGTTGGCTACACCTTC. The V call is TRBV5-1, the J call TRBJ1-2; 7 bases are shared with TRBD1. V lost 0 bases, J lost 7 bases, and 9 bases stayed unmatched. The CDR3 consists of 15 residues. CDR1 is SGHRS and CDR2 is YFSETQ in the germline V gene.

This clone was counted once. This sequence joins TRBV19 and TRBJ2-7; 10 bases are shared with TRBD2. Trimming at V came to 5 bases and at J to 5 bases, leaving 9 bases not matched to a gene. Germline CDR1 and CDR2: LNHDA and SQIVND (reference sequence). The CDR3 consists of 15 residues. CDR3 coding DNA: TGTGCCAGTAGTCCCCGGCCTAGCGGGAGCCACGAGCAGTACTTC. Translated, it gives CASSPRPSGSHEQYF.

The chain recombines TRBV19 with TRBJ1-1, with D maybe TRBD1 (5 bases). CDR3 size: 13 residues. V dropped 1 base and J dropped 6 bases, with 9 bases sitting between them. Per the germline V gene, CDR1 is LNHDA and CDR2 is SQIVND (reference sequence). CDR3 in amino acids: CASSIVQGAEAFF. Here the CDR3 DNA reads TGTGCCAGTAGTATAGTGCAGGGAGCTGAAGCTTTCTTT.